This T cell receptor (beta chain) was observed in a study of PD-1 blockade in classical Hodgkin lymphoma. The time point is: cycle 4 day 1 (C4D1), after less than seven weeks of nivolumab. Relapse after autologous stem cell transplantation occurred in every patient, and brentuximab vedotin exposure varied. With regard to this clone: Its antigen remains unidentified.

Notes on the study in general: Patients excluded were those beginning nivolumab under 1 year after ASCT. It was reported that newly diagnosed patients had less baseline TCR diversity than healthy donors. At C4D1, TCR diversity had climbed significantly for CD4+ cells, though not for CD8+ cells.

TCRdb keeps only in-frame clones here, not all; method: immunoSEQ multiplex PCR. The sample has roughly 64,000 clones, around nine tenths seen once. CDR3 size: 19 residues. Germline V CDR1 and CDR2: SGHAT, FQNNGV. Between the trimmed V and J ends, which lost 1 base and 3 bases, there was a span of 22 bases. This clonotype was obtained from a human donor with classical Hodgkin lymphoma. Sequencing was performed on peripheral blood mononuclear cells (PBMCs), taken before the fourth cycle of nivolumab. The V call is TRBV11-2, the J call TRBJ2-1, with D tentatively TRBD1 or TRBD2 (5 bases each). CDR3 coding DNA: TGTGCCAGCAGCTTAGTTCCCCTTGGGGGTTCGGGGAGCTACAATGAGCAGTTCTTC. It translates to CASSLVPLGGSGSYNEQFF.